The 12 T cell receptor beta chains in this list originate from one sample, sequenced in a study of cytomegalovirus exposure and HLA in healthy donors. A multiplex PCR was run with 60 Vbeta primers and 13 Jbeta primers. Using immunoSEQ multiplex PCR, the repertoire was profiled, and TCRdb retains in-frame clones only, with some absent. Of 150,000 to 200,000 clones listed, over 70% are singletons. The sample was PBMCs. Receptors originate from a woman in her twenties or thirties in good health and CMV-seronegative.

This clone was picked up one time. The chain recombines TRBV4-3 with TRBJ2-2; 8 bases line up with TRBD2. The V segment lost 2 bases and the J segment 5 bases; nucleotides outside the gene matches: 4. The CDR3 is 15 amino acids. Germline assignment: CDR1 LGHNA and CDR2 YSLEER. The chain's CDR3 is CASSQTSGHTGELFF. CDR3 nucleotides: TGCGCCAGCAGCCAAACTAGCGGACATACCGGGGAGCTGTTTTTT.

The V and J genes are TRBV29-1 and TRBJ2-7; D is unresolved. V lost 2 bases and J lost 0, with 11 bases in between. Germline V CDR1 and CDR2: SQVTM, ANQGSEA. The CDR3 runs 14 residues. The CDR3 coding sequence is TGCAGCGTTGAATTATTCGCAGACTCCTACGAGCAGTACTTC. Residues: CSVELFADSYEQYF.

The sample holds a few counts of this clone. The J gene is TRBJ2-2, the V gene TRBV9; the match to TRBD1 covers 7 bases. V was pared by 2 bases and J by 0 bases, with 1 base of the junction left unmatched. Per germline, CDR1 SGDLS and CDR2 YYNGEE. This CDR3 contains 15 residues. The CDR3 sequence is CASSVGTANTGELFF. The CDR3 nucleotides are TGTGCCAGCAGCGTTGGGACAGCGAACACCGGGGAGCTGTTTTTT.

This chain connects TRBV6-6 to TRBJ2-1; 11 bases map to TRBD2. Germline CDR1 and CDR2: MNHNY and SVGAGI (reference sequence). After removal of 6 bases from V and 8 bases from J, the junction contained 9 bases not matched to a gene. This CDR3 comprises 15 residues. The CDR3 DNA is TGTGCCAGCAGCGTCCTAGCGGGAGGAGGCGATGAGCAGTTCTTC. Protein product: CASSVLAGGGDEQFF.

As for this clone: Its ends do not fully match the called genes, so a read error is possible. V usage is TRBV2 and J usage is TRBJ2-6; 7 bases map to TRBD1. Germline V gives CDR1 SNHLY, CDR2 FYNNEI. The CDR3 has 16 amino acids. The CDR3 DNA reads TGTGCCAGCAGTGACCACACAGGGGTTGGGGCCAACGGCCTGACTTTC. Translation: CASSDHTGVGANGLTF. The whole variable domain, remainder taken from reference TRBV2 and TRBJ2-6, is EPEVTQTPSHQVTQMGQEVILRCVPISNHLYFYWYRQILGQKVEFLVSFYNNEISEKSEIFDDQFSVERPDGSNFTLKIRSTKLEDSAMYFCASSDHTGVGANGLTFGAGSRLTVL.

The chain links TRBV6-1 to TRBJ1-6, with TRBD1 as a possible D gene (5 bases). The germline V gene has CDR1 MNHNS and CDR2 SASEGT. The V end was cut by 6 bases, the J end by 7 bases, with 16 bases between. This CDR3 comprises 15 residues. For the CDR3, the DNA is TGTGCCAGCAGCCTACCGGGGGTGACCAATTCACCCCTCCACTTT. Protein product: CASSLPGVTNSPLHF.

The CDR3 region is CASSTGQGRVTEAFF. CDR3 coding DNA: TGTGCCAGCAGTACCGGACAGGGGAGGGTTACTGAAGCTTTCTTT. The chain couples TRBV6-4 to TRBJ1-1; 9 bases fit TRBD1. V was pared by 5 bases and J by 5 bases, with 9 bases of the junction left unmatched. The CDR3 is 15 residues long. Germline values: CDR1 MRHNA, CDR2 SNTAGT.

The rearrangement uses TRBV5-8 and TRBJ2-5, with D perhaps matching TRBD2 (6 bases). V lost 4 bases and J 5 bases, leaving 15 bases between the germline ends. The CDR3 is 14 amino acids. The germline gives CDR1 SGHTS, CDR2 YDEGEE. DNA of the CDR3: TGTGCCAGCAGCCACGACGGGGGAGTGGAGACCCAGTACTTC. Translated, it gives CASSHDGGVETQYF.

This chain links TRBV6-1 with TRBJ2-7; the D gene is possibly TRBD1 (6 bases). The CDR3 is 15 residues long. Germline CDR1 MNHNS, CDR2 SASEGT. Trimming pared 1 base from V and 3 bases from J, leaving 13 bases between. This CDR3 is CASSEGPGEFYEQYF. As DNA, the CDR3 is TGTGCCAGCAGTGAAGGGCCAGGGGAATTCTACGAGCAGTACTTC.

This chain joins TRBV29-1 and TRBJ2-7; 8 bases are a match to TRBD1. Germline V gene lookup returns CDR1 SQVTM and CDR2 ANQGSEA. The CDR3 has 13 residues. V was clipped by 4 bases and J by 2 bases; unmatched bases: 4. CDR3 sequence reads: CSVGQGAAYEQYF. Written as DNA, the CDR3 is TGCAGCGTTGGTCAGGGGGCGGCCTACGAGCAGTACTTC.

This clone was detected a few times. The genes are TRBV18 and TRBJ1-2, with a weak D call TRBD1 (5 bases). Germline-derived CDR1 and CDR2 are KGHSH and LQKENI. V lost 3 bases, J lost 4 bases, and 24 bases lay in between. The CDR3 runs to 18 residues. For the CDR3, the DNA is TGTGCCAGCTCACCCGCTATGGGGGAACCGGGACTTATCTATGGCTACACCTTC. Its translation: CASSPAMGEPGLIYGYTF. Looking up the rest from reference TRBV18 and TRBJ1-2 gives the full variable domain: NAGVMQNPRHLVRRRGQEARLRCSPMKGHSHVYWYRQLPEEGLKFMVYLQKENIIDESGMPKERFSAEFPKEGPSILRIQQVVRGDSAAYFCASSPAMGEPGLIYGYTFGSGTRLTVV.

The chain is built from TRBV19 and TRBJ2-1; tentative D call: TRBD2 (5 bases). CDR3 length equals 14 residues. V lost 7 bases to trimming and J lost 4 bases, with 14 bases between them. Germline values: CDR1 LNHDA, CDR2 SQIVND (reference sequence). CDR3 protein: CASNFLGGYNEQFF. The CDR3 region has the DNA TGTGCCAGTAATTTTCTAGGAGGTTACAATGAGCAGTTCTTC.